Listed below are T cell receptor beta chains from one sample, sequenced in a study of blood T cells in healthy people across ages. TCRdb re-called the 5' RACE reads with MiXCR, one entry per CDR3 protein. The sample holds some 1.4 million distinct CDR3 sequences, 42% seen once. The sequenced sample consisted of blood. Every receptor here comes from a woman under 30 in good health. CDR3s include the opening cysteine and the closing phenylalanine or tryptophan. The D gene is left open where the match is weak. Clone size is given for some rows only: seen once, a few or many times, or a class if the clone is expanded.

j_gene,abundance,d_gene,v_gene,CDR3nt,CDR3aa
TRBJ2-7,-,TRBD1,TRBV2,TGTGCCAGCAGTGAAAGGGGGCTTAGCGAGCAGTACTTC,CASSERGLSEQYF
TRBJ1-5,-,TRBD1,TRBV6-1,TGTGCCAGCAGTGAATCCTGGACAGGGAGGGGGCAGCCCCAGCATTTT,CASSESWTGRGQPQHF
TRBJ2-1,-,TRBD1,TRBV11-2,TGTGCCAGCAGCCCCCTAGAGGGGGCCTGGAGTGAGCAGTTCTTC,CASSPLEGAWSEQFF
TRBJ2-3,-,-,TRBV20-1,TGCAGTGCTAGCGTGGGGGGAGCGGTAGATACGCAGTATTTT,CSASVGGAVDTQYF
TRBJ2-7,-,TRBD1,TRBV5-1,TGCGCCAGCATGGGACAGAATACCGGCGAGCAGTACTTC,CASMGQNTGEQYF
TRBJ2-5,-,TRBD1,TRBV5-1,TGCGCCGGCAGCGGAACGGACAGGGAGAAGCAGTACTTC,CAGSGTDREKQYF
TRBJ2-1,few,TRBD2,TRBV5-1,TGCGCCAGCAGCTTTAGCGGGGGAACCTATGAGCAGTTCTTC,CASSFSGGTYEQFF
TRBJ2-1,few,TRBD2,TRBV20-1,TGCAGTGCCGGGACTAGCGGGAGCAGAAATGAGCAGTTCTTC,CSAGTSGSRNEQFF
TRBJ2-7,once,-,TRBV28,TGTGCCAGCAGTCCTCGCCATGACGGATACTACGAGCAGTACTTC,CASSPRHDGYYEQYF
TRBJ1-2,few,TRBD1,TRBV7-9,TGTGCCAGCAGCCCAACCCCAGACAGGGGACGCGGCTACACCTTC,CASSPTPDRGRGYTF
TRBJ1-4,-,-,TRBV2,TGTGCCAGCAGCCCGTCATGGGAACTGTTTTTT,CASSPSWELFF
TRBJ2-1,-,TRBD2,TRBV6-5,TGTGCCAGCAGTTTGCGGGGGACTAGCGGGAGGAGCTACAATGAGCAGTTCTTC,CASSLRGTSGRSYNEQFF
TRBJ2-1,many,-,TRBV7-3,TGTGCCAGCAGCCAGTCAAGCTCCTACAATGAGCAGTTCTTC,CASSQSSSYNEQFF
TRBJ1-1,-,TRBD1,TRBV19,TGTGCCAGTAGTAGCGGGGACAGGGTGAACACTGAAGCTTTCTTT,CASSSGDRVNTEAFF
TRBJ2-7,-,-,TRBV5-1,TGCGCCAGCGGAGGCCGGGACATCCTGCACGAGCAGTACTTC,CASGGRDILHEQYF
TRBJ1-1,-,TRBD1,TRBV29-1,TGCAGCGTTGCGGGTACAGGGGACACTGAAGCTTTCTTT,CSVAGTGDTEAFF
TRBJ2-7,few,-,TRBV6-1,TGTGCCAGCAGTGAAGGACTCCCGCTATACGAGCAGTACTTC,CASSEGLPLYEQYF
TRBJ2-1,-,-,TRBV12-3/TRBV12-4,TGTGCCAGCAGTTTTCCCCCAACGAGCTACAATGAGCAGTTCTTC,CASSFPPTSYNEQFF
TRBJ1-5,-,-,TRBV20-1,TGCAGTGCTAGCAGGGGTAGGGGTCAGCCCCAGCATTTT,CSASRGRGQPQHF
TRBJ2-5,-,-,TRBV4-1,TGCGCCAGCAGCCAACGCCGGGACTCTGTAGAGACCCAGTACTTC,CASSQRRDSVETQYF
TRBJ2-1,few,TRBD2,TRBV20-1,TGCAGTGCCCGGTCCGCGGGAGGAGTCAATGAGCAGTTCTTC,CSARSAGGVNEQFF
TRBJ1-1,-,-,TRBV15,TGTGCCACCAGCAGAGATGCAGGATTCACTGAAGCTTTCTTT,CATSRDAGFTEAFF
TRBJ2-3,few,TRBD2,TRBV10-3,TGTGCCATCAGTGAGTCTCATCTGGCGGGAGTTGGCACAGATACGCAGTATTTT,CAISESHLAGVGTDTQYF
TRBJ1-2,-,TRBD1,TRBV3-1,TGTGCCAGCAGCCCATCCGACAGGGGGCAGGCCCCCTATGGCTACACCTTC,CASSPSDRGQAPYGYTF
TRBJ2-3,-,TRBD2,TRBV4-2,TGTGCCAGCAGCCAAGCCCTGGGCGGGGGGGGCACAGATACGCAGTATTTT,CASSQALGGGGTDTQYF
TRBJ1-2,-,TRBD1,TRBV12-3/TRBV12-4,TGTGCCAGCAGTCGGACAGGGATTGAAGGCTACACCTTC,CASSRTGIEGYTF
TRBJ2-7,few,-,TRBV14,TGTGCCAGCAACCCTGGGAGGATCATCGACGAGCAGTACTTC,CASNPGRIIDEQYF
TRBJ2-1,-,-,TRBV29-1,TGCAGCGTTGAAGTAATTTCCCCTTACAATGAGCAGTTCTTC,CSVEVISPYNEQFF
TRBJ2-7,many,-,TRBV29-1,TGCAGCGTTGAAGCGGGTGGCGAACACGAGCAGTACTTC,CSVEAGGEHEQYF
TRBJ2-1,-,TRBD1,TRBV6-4,TGTGCCAGCAGTGAAACCTACAGTGTAATACAGGGGGCGAATGAGCAGTTCTTC,CASSETYSVIQGANEQFF
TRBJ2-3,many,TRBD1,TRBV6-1,TGTGCCAGCAGTGAAGCACAGGGGGCCCCGGATACGCAGTATTTT,CASSEAQGAPDTQYF
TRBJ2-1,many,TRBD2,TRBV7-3,TGTGCCAGCAGCCCTTCGGGGGGAAACTACAATGAGCAGTTCTTC,CASSPSGGNYNEQFF
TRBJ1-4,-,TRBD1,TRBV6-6,TGTGCCAGCGGCCGGACAGGGGAAAATGAAAAACTGTTTTTT,CASGRTGENEKLFF
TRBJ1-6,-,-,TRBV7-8,TGTGCCAGCAACGAAGGGAACAGGGTGGGGCCCCTCCACTTT,CASNEGNRVGPLHF
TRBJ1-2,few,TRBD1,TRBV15,TGTGCCACCAGCAGAGGGGGGACAGCTAACTATGGCTACACCTTC,CATSRGGTANYGYTF
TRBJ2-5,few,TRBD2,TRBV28,TGTGCCAGCAGTTTACTAGCGGGGACGGGGACCCAGTACTTC,CASSLLAGTGTQYF
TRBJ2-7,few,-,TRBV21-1,TGTGCCAGCAGTCAAAGGGCGGGCCGCAACGAGCAGTACTTC,CASSQRAGRNEQYF
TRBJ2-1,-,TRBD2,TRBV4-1,TGCGCCAGCAGCCAAGTACAGTGGGAGGGGCATGAGCAGTTCTTC,CASSQVQWEGHEQFF
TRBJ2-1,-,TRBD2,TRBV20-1,TGCAGTGCTAGCTCAGCGGGAGGGCCCGTCAATGAGCAGTTCTTC,CSASSAGGPVNEQFF
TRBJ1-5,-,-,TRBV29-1,TGCAGCGTGGGGTATTCAGCGACTGATAGCAATCAGCCCCAGCATTTT,CSVGYSATDSNQPQHF
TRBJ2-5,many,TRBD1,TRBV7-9,TGTGCCAGCATGGACAGGGGCGGAGAGACCCAGTACTTC,CASMDRGGETQYF
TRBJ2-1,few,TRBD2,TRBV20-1,TGCAGTGCTAGCGGCGGGAGTTTCTACAATGAGCAGTTCTTC,CSASGGSFYNEQFF
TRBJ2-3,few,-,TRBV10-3,TGTGCCATCAGTGAGTCCGGTGGGAAACTAGTAACAGATACGCAGTATTTT,CAISESGGKLVTDTQYF
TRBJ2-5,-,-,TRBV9,TGTGCCAGCGCTCCCTCGGATAGCCAAGAGACCCAGTACTTC,CASAPSDSQETQYF
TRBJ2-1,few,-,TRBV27,TGTGCCAGCAGGAAACTAGATGTCTACAATGAGCAGTTCTTC,CASRKLDVYNEQFF
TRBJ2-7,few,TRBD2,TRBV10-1,TGCGCCAGCAGTGAACCTAGCGGAACCTACGAGCAGTACTTC,CASSEPSGTYEQYF
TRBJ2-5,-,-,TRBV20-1,TGCAGTGCTACCGGGACTCCCCTCCCTGAGACCCAGTACTTC,CSATGTPLPETQYF
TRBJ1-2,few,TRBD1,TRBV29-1,TGCAGCGTGGGAACCACGGGACAGGGGGCCCATGGCTACACCTTC,CSVGTTGQGAHGYTF
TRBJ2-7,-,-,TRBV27,TGTGCCAGCAGTTTGTACTGGGGCAGCTACGAGCAGTACTTC,CASSLYWGSYEQYF
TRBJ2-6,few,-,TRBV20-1,TGCAGTGCTAGAACAGGCGGGGTTCGCTCTGGGGCCAACGTCCTGACTTTC,CSARTGGVRSGANVLTF
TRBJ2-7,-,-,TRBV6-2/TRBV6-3,TGTGCCAGCAGTGACTCGGGGAGGTACAATGAGCAGTACTTC,CASSDSGRYNEQYF
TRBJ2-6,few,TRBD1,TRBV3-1,TGTGCCAGCAGTCCCGACAGGGTCTCTGGGGCCAACGTCCTGACTTTC,CASSPDRVSGANVLTF
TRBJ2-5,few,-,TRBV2,TGTGCCACACGGGGGATTCAAGAGACCCAGTACTTC,CATRGIQETQYF
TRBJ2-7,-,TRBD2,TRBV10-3,TGTGCCATCTCCGAGGCCGGCAGGGAGGGGTACGAGCAGTACTTC,CAISEAGREGYEQYF
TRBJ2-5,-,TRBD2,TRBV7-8,TGTGCCAGCAGCTTAGACCACAGCGGGAGGGGGGTCCTTGAGACCCAGTACTTC,CASSLDHSGRGVLETQYF